This T cell receptor beta chain was identified in a study of T cells expressing NK-cell markers. After re-calling the 5' RACE reads, TCRdb lists one entry per CDR3 protein, DNA absent. Its listing shows approximately 150,000 distinct CDR3 sequences. Germline V gene data show CDR1 as SGHTA and CDR2 as FQGTGA. This CDR3 comprises 16 residues. The origin of this receptor is a man aged 18-30 years in good health. The source material was blood T cells: a sorted CD56 or NKG2C T cell subset, CD4+ or CD8+ T cells, or bulk PBMC T cells (not recorded which). The J gene is TRBJ1-1, the V gene TRBV7-3; the TRBD1 assignment by TCRdb is unverifiable without DNA. CDR3 protein: CASSLTGGGMNTEAFF.